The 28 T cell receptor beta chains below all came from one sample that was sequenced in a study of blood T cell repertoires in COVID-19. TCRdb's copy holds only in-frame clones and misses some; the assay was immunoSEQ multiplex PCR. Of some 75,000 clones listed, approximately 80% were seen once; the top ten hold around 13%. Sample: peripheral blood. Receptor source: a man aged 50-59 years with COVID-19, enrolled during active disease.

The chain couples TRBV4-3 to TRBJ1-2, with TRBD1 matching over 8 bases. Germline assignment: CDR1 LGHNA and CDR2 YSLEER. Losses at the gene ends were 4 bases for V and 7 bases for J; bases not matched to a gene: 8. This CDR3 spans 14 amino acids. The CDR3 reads CASSRPQGAGGYTF. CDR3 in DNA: TGCGCCAGCAGCCGTCCTCAGGGGGCTGGTGGCTACACCTTC.

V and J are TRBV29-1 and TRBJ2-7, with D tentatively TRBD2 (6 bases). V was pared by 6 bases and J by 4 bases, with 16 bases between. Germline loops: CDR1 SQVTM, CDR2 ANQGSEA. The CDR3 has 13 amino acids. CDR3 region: CSVESEGSYEQYF. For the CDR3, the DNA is TGCAGCGTCGAGTCGGAGGGTTCGTACGAGCAGTACTTC.

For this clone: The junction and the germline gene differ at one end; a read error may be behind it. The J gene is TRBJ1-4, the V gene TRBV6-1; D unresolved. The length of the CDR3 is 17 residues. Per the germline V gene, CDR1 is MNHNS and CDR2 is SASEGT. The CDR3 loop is CASREGPTKATNEKLFF. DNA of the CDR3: TGTGCCAGCAGGGAAGGACCGACAAAAGCAACTAATGAAAAACTGTTTTTT.

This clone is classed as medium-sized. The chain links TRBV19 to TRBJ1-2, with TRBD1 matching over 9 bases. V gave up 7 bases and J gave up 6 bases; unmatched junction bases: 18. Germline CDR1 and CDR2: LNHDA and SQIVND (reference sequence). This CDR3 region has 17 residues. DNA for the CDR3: TGTGCCAGTATTCCCCTGGGGGTTACAGGGGGCAAGGATGGCTACACCTTC. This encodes CASIPLGVTGGKDGYTF.

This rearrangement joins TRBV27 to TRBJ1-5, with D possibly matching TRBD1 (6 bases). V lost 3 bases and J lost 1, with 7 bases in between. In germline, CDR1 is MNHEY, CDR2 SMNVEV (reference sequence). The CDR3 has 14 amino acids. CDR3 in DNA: TGTGCCAGCAGTTTTGGGGGCAGCAATCAGCCCCAGCATTTT. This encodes CASSFGGSNQPQHF.

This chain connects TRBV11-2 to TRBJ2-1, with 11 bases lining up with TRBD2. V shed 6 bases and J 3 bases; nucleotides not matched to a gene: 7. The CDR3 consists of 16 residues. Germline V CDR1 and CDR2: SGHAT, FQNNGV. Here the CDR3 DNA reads TGTGCCAGCAGGTCTATTAGCGGGAGGGACTACAATGAGCAGTTCTTC. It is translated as CASRSISGRDYNEQFF.

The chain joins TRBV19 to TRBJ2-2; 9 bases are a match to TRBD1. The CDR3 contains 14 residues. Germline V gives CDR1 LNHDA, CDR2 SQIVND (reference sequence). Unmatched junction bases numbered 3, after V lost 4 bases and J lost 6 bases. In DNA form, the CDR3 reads TGTGCCAGTAGTAAGGGACAGGGACCCGGGGAGCTGTTTTTT. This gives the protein CASSKGQGPGELFF.

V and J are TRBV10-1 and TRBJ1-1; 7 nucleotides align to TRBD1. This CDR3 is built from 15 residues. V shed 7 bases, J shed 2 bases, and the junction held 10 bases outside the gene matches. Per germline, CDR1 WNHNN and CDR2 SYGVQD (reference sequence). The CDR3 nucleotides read TGCGCCAGCATCCGGAGACAGGGAGGAAACACTGAAGCTTTCTTT. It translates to CASIRRQGGNTEAFF.

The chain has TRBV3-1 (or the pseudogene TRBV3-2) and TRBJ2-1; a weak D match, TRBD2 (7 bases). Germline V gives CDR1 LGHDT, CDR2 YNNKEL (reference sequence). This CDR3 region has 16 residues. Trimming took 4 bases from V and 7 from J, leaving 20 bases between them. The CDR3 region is CASSLNYAGGQNEQFF. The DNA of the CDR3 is TGTGCCAGCAGCCTGAACTACGCCGGGGGGCAAAATGAGCAGTTCTTC.

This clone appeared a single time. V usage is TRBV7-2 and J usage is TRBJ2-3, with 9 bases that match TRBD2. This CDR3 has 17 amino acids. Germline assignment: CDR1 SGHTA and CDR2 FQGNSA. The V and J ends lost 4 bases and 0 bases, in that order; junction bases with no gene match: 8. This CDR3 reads CASSSGASGISTDTQYF. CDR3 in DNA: TGTGCCAGCAGCTCAGGGGCTAGCGGGATTAGCACAGATACGCAGTATTTT.

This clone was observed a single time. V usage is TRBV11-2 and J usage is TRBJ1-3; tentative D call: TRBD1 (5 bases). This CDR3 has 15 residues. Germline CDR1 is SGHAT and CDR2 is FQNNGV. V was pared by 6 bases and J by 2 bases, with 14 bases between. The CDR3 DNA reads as TGTGCCAGCAGTCCTACAGGTGTGGCTGGAAACACCATATATTTT. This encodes CASSPTGVAGNTIYF.

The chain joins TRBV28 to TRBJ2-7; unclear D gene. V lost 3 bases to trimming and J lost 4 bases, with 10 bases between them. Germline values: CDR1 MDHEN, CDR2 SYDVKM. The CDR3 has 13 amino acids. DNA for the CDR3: TGTGCCAGCAGTTTTCAGGTGCCGTACGAGCAGTACTTC. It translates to CASSFQVPYEQYF.

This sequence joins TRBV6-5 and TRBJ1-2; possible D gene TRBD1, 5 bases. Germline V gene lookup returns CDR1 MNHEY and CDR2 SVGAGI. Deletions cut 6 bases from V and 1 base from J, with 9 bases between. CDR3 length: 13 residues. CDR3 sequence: CASSIDSNYGYTF. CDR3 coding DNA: TGTGCCAGCAGCATTGACAGTAACTATGGCTACACCTTC.

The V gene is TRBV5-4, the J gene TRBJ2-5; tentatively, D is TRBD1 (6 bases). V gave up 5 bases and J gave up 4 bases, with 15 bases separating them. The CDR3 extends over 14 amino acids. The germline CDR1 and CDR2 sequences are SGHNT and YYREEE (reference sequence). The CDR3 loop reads CASREDHRAETQYF. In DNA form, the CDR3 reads TGTGCCAGCAGGGAAGACCACAGGGCAGAGACCCAGTACTTC.

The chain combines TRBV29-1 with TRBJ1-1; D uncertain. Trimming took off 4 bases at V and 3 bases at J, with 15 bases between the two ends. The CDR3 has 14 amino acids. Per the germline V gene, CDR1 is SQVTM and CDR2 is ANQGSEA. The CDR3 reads CSVVRFGRDTEAFF. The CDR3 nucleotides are TGCAGCGTTGTTCGGTTCGGGAGAGACACTGAAGCTTTCTTT.

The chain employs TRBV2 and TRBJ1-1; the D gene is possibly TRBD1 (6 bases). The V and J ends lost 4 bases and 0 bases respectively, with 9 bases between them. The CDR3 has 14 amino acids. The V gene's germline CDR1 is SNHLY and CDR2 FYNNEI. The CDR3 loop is CASSVDRMNTEAFF. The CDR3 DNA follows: TGTGCCAGCAGTGTAGACAGGATGAACACTGAAGCTTTCTTT.

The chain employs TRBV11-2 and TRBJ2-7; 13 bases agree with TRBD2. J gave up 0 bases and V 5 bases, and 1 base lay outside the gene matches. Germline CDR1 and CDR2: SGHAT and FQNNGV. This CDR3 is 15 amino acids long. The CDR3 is CASSRTSGSSYEQYF. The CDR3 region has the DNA TGTGCCAGCAGCCGGACTAGCGGGAGCTCCTACGAGCAGTACTTC. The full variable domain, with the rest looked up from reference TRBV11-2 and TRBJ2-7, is EAGVAQSPRYKIIEKRQSVAFWCNPISGHATLYWYQQILGQGPKLLIQFQNNGVVDDSQLPKDRFSAERLKGVDSTLKIQPAKLEDSAVYLCASSRTSGSSYEQYFGPGTRLTVT.

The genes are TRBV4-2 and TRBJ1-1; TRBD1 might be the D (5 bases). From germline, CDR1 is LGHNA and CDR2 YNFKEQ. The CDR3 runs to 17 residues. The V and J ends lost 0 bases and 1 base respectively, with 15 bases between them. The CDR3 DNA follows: TGTGCCAGCAGCCAAGATGGGGCGAGACAAGGGAACACTGAAGCTTTCTTT. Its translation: CASSQDGARQGNTEAFF.

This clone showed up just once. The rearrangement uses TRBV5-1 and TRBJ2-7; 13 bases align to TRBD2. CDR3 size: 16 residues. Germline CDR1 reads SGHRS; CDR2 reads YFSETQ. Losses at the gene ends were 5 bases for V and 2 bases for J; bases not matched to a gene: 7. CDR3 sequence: CASRKMGLAGTYEQYF. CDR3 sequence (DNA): TGCGCCAGCAGGAAAATGGGACTAGCGGGAACCTACGAGCAGTACTTC.

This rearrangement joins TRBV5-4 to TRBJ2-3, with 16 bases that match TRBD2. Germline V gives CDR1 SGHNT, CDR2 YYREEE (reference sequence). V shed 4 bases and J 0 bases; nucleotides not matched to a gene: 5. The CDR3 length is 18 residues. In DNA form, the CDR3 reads TGTGCCAGCAGCCCCGGGACTAGCGGGAGGGTTAGCACAGATACGCAGTATTTT. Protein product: CASSPGTSGRVSTDTQYF.

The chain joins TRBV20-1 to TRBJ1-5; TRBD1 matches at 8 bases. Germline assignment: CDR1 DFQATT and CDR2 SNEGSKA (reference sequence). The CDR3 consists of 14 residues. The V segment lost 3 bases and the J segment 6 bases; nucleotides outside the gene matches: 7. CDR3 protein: CSASRTGSFQPQHF. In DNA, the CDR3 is TGCAGTGCTAGTAGGACAGGGTCGTTTCAGCCCCAGCATTTT.

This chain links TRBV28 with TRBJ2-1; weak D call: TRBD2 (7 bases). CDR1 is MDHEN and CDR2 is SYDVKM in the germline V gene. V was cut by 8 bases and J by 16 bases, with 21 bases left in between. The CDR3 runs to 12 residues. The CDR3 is CASYQFGGHPFF. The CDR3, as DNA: TGTGCCAGCTACCAGTTCGGGGGGCACCCATTCTTC.

CDR3 protein: CASSISGQGEAPLHF. Here the CDR3 DNA reads TGTGCCAGTAGTATTTCGGGACAGGGGGAAGCACCCCTCCACTTT. V usage is TRBV19 and J usage is TRBJ1-6; TRBD1 aligns across 11 bases. The germline CDR1 and CDR2 sequences are LNHDA and SQIVND (reference sequence). CDR3 length equals 15 residues. J gave up 11 bases and V 3 bases, and 6 bases lay outside the gene matches. The variable domain in full, with the rest retrieved from reference TRBV19 and TRBJ1-6, is DGGITQSPKYLFRKEGQNVTLSCEQNLNHDAMYWYRQDPGQGLRLIYYSQIVNDFQKGDIAEGYSVSREKKESFPLTVTSAQKNPTAFYLCASSISGQGEAPLHFGNGTRLTVT.

CDR3 in DNA: TGTGCCAGCAGTGAAGCAGCAGGGTTCGATCAGCCCCAGCATTTT. Its translation is CASSEAAGFDQPQHF. The rearrangement links TRBV6-1 to TRBJ1-5; possibly TRBD1 for D (5 bases). The V end lost 0 bases, the J end lost 5 bases, and 11 bases lay between the germline ends. CDR3 length: 15 residues. Germline V CDR1 and CDR2: MNHNS, SASEGT.

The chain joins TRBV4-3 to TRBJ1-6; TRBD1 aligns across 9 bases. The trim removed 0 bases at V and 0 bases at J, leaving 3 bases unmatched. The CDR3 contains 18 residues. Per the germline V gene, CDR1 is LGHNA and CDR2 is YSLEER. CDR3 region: CASSQDLTGGSYNSPLHF. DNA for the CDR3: TGCGCCAGCAGCCAAGATTTGACAGGGGGCTCCTATAATTCACCCCTCCACTTT.

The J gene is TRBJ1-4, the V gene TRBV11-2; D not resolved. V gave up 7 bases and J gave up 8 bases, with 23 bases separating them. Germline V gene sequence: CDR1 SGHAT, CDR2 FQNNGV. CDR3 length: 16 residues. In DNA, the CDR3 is TGTGCCAGCACCCAAAAGAGTTGGGGAGGTGGCGAAAAACTGTTTTTT. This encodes CASTQKSWGGGEKLFF.

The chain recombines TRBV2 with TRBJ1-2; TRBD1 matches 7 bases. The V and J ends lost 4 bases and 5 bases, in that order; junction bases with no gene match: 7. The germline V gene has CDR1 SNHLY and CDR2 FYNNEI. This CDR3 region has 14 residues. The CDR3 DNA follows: TGTGCCAGCAGTGTTAGACAGGGAAGGTATGGCTACACCTTC. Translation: CASSVRQGRYGYTF. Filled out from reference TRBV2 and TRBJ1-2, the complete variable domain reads EPEVTQTPSHQVTQMGQEVILRCVPISNHLYFYWYRQILGQKVEFLVSFYNNEISEKSEIFDDQFSVERPDGSNFTLKIRSTKLEDSAMYFCASSVRQGRYGYTFGSGTRLTVV.

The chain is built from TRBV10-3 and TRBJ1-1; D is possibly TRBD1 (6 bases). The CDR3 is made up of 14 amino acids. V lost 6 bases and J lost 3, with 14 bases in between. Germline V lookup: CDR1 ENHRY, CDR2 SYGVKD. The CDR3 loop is CAISPGGTDTEAFF. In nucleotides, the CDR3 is TGTGCCATCAGCCCGGGGGGCACGGACACTGAAGCTTTCTTT.